This T cell receptor beta chain stems from a study of T cell repertoires in cytomegalovirus infection. Across the whole study: CMV infection and matching HLA type were both indicated by public TCR beta signatures.

TCRdb independently ran MiXCR on the reads; one entry per CDR3 protein. The table includes about 600,000 distinct CDR3 sequences, 24% detected once. CDR3 length: 12 amino acids. Germline V gene lookup returns CDR1 SEHNR and CDR2 FQNEAQ (reference sequence). The junction had 4 bases not matched to a gene; V was cut back by 4 bases and J by 8 bases. Findings and caveats of the study: The cumulative frequency of public TCR beta families distinguished individuals who carried CMV together with the relevant HLA. In two of eight donors, the top clonotype was HLA-C-restricted CMV-specific.

This clonotype was seen only a few times. Its antigen is unknown. The chain carries TRBV7-9 and TRBJ1-2; 7 positions match TRBD1. This receptor was identified in a human donor in good health (CMV status not recorded). Some clones in this sample may be carry-over from other donors' samples. The sample taken for sequencing was CD8+ T cells from PBMCs. For the CDR3, the DNA is TGTGCCAGCAGCTCGAACAGGGGAGGCTACACCTTC. Translating gives CASSSNRGGYTF.